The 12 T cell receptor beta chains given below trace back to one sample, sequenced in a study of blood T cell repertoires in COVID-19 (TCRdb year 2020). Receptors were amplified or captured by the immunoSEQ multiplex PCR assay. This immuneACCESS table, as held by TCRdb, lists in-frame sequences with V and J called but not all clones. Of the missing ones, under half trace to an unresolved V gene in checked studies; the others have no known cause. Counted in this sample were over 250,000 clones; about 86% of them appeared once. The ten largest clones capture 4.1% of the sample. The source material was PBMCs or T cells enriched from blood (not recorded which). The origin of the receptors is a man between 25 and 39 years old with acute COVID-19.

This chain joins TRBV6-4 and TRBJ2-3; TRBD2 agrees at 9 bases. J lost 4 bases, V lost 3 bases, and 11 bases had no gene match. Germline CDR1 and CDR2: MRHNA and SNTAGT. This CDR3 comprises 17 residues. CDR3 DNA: TGTGCCAGCAGTGAATATCCGGGACTAGCTATGTCAGATACGCAGTATTTT. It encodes CASSEYPGLAMSDTQYF.

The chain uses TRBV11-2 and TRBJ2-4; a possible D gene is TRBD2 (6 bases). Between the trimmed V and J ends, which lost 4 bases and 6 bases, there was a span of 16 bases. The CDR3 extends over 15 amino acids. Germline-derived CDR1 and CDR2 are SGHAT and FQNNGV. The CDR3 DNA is TGTGCCAGCAGCTCTCCGGGGCGGGGCGGAAACATTCAGTACTTC. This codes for CASSSPGRGGNIQYF.

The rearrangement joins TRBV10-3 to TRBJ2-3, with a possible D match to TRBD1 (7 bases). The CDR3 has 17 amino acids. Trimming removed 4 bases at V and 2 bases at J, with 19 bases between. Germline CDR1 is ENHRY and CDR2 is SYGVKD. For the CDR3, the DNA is TGTGCCATCAGTGCACTCGGGGGCAGGGGGTCCACAGATACGCAGTATTTT. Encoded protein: CAISALGGRGSTDTQYF.

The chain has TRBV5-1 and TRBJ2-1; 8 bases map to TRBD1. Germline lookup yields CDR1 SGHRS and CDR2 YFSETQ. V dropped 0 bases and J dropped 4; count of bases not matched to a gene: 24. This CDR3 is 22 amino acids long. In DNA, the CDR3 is TGCGCCAGCAGCTTGGCCGATTCTGTCGCTTGGCCACAGGGGGTAAAATACAATGAGCAGTTCTTC. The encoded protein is CASSLADSVAWPQGVKYNEQFF. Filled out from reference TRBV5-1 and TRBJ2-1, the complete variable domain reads KAGVTQTPRYLIKTRGQQVTLSCSPISGHRSVSWYQQTPGQGLQFLFEYFSETQRNKGNFPGRFSGRQFSNSRSEMNVSTLELGDSALYLCASSLADSVAWPQGVKYNEQFFGPGTRLTVL.

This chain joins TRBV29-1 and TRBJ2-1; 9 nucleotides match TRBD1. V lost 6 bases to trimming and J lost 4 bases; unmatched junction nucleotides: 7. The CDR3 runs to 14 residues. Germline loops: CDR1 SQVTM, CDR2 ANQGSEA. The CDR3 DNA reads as TGCAGCGTGTTGGGACAGGGTAGTTACAATGAGCAGTTCTTC. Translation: CSVLGQGSYNEQFF.

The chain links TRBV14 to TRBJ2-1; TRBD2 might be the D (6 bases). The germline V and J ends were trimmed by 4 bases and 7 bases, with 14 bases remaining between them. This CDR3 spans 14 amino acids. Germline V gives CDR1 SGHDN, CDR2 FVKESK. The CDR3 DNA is TGTGCCAGCAGCCTAGGAGGGGTCGTGAATGAGCAGTTCTTC. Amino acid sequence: CASSLGGVVNEQFF.

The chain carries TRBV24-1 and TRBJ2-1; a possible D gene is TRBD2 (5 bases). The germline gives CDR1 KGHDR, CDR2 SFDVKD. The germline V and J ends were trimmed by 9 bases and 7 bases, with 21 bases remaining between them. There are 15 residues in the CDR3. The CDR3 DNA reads TGTGCCACCGGTAACCCCGGGGTCACGGGGAATGAGCAGTTCTTC. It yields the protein CATGNPGVTGNEQFF.

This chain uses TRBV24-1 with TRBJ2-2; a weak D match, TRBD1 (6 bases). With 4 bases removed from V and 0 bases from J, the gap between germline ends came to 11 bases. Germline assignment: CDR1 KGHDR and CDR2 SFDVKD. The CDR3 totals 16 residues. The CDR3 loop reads CATSELRTANTGELFF. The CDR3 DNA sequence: TGTGCCACCAGTGAACTGAGGACAGCGAACACCGGGGAGCTGTTTTTT.

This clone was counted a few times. The CDR3 reads CASFQGLLGYTF. CDR3 DNA sequence: TGTGCCAGCTTCCAGGGCCTCTTAGGCTACACCTTC. This chain connects TRBV28 to TRBJ1-2, with D tentatively TRBD1 (5 bases). The V end lost 8 bases, the J end lost 8 bases, and 15 bases lay between the germline ends. This CDR3 contains 12 residues. Germline CDR1 MDHEN, CDR2 SYDVKM.

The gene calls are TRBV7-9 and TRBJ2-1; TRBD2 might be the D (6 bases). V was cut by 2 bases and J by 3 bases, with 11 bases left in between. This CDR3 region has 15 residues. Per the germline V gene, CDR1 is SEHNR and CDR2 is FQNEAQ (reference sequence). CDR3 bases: TGTGCCAGCAGCTTATTCGGGAGCGTCTACAATGAGCAGTTCTTC. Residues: CASSLFGSVYNEQFF.

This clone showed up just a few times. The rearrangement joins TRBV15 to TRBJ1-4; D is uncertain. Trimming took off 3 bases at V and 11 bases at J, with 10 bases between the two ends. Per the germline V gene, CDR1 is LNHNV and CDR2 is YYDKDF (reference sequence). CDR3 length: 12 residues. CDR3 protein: CATSRGGGKLFF. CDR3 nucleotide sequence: TGTGCCACCAGCAGGGGAGGTGGGAAACTGTTTTTT.

CDR3 nucleotides: TGTGCCAGCAGTGTTGGCAGGGCCTCGGTGCAGCCCCAGCATTTT. Translation: CASSVGRASVQPQHF. The chain uses TRBV2 and TRBJ1-5, with D possibly TRBD1 on 5 matching bases. Germline CDR1 is SNHLY and CDR2 is FYNNEI. The CDR3 extends over 15 amino acids. V was pared by 4 bases and J by 7 bases, with 17 bases between.